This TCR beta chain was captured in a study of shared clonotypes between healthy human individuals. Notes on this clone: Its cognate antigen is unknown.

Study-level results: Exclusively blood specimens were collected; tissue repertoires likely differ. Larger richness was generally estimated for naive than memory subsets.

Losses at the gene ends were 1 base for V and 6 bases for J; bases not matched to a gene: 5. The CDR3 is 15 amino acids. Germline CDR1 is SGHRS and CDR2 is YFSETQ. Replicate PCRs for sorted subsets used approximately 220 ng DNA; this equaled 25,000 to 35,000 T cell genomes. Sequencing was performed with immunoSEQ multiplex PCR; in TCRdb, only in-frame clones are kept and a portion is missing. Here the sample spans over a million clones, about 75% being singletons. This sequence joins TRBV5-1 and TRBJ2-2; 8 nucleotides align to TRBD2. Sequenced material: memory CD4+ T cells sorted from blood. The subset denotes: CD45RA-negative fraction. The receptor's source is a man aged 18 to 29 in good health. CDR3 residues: CASSLIPGGPGELFF. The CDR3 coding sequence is TGCGCCAGCAGCTTGATCCCGGGGGGGCCCGGGGAGCTGTTTTTT.